This T cell receptor (beta chain) comes out of a study of radiation and T cells in renal cell carcinoma (dated by TCRdb to 2019 to 2021). About the investigation overall: In total, 50 to 60 samples, comprising 26 tumors and around 27 peripheral blood samples, were subjected to TCR beta sequencing. The last blood draw occurred 4 weeks after radiation, at the same time as nephrectomy. In the 53 samples combined, around 3.7 million unique CDR3 nucleotide sequences were found, encoding about 2,700,000 unique CDR3 amino acid sequences. General findings and caveats noted by the study authors: Effects of radiation dose or scheduling on the TCR repertoire could not be addressed with the single-armed trial design. Tracking of blood repertoire dynamics stopped at roughly four weeks after treatment, with no follow-up past that point. Because pretreatment tumor biopsies were not available, the study could not determine whether clonotypes were already present within the tumor at baseline. In blood, the top tumor clonotypes increased between baseline and 2 weeks post-radiation and then shrank by 4 weeks, which suggests that tumor-resident clones expanded only transiently.

Looking up the germline V gene (reference sequence) yields CDR1 SEHNR and CDR2 FQNEAQ. Trimming removed 6 bases from V and 6 bases from J; the gene matches leave 4 bases unexplained. The CDR3 measures 15 amino acids from cysteine to phenylalanine. Left in the record is the CDR3 DNA by itself, 45 bases read in frame from the first base. The immunoSEQ kit was used, according to the manufacturer's recommendations, to generate TCR beta libraries from genomic DNA. Library preparation used a first multiplex PCR with proprietary primers, then a second PCR adding unique barcodes, with bead cleanups after each round. Each sample batch included a kit-provided positive control reaction and a negative control reaction. The final libraries underwent checking on an Agilent 4200 TapeStation D1000 ScreenTape, volumetric pooling, and quantification by qPCR. Sequencing was performed on an Illumina NextSeq500 with a MidOutput 150-cycle cartridge, and 156 Read1 and 15 Index1 cycles were run with kit custom primers. The pooled library was loaded at 0.75 to 1 pM with an approximately 21% PhiX control spike-in. Per the original workflow: Vendor-processed data were analyzed in R, and a clonotype was defined as all T cells sharing the same CDR3 nucleotide sequence. For clone abundance analyses, frequencies were normalized to the 10,000 most abundant clones per sample. Before analysis, public T cell clones were removed, and these numbered fewer than six per sample on average. A difference in abundance of at least 32-fold between compartments was used to define tumor-enriched and baseline blood-enriched clonotypes. A beta-binomial differential abundance model was used to identify clonotypes that were expanded or contracted between blood time points. Tumor-blood repertoire similarity was measured with the Baroni-Urbani and Buser coefficient, and group comparisons used two-tailed Wilcoxon tests in R. TCRdb's version of the immuneACCESS table is confined to in-frame rearrangements and falls short of the full clone set. An unresolved V gene accounts for under half of the shortfall where checked; the remainder is of unknown origin. Clone size and V and J calls were adopted from that table, with D and trimming inferred from the DNA. The sample contains under 200,000 clones, approximately 90% of them found a single time. In total, the top ten clones hold approximately 10% of the sample.

With respect to this clone: Its target antigen remains unknown. No much larger clone is present one base from it, and per-base qualities are unavailable.

What this sample's time point label stands for: blood 4 weeks post-SBRT, at nephrectomy. Read against the paper, the sample's treatment or condition label means: 15 Gy SBRT to primary tumor, nephrectomy 4 weeks later. Samples came from a clinical trial, in which primary renal cell carcinomas received 15 Gy stereotactic body radiation therapy followed by nephrectomy 4 weeks later. To track tumor-enriched clonotypes, serial peripheral blood was sampled from radiation-treated patients at baseline and at 2 weeks and 4 weeks after SBRT. All patients had renal cell carcinoma with clear cell pathology. Genomic DNA for TCR sequencing was prepared using the QIAamp DNA Blood Mini Kit (Qiagen). The analyses included just those samples that passed every quality control check.

Source: blood, taken from a patient whose treatment included radiotherapy and nephrectomy. The TCR sequence derives from a woman aged 45 to 65 with renal cell carcinoma. The rearranged segments are TRBV7-9 and TRBJ2-1; 14 middle bases align to TRBD2. The nucleotides read TGTGCCAGCAGACTGACTAGCGGGGGGGCCAATGAGCAGTTCTTC. Protein translation: CASRLTSGGANEQFF.